The rows below give T cell receptor beta chains drawn from one sample of a study of cytomegalovirus exposure and HLA in healthy donors. Sequenced by immunoSEQ multiplex PCR; TCRdb stores in-frame clones only, minus some. The table shows under 400,000 clones, with about nine tenths occurring only once. The specimen sequenced was PBMCs. The receptor set was obtained from a young woman in good health and CMV-seronegative. The CDR3 runs from the conserved cysteine through the conserved F or W.

>TRBJ2-7|TRBV18
CASSPKLPGLAVREQYF
>TRBJ2-2|TRBV10-2
CASSQNLGELFF
>TRBJ1-4|TRBV2
CASSAAAGINEKLFF
>TRBJ1-1|TRBV2
CASRVPDRLPNTEAFF
>TRBJ1-5|TRBV18
CASSLSTGGSNQPQHF
>TRBJ2-1|TRBV19
CASSLDRETSGSRNEQFF
>TRBJ2-1|TRBV1
CTSNPKAKQGGNYYNEQFF
>TRBJ2-7|TRBV11-2
CASSLAGQGAYEQYF
>TRBJ2-7|TRBV2
CASILGGDSYEQYF
>TRBJ1-2|TRBV28
CASSSTGHYGYTF
>TRBJ2-7|TRBV5-5
CASSLGGRGSYEQYF
>TRBJ2-7|TRBV4-2
CASSQAGLEDEQYF
>TRBJ1-1|TRBV19
CASRTARTEAFF
>TRBJ1-5|TRBV5-4
CASSSNYRDRGLYSNQPQHF
>TRBJ1-6|TRBV5-1
CASSLGLSSYNSPLHF
>TRBJ2-7|TRBV2
CASSPRASVTRSPYEQYF
>TRBJ1-5|TRBV28
CASNRGWDQPQHF
>TRBJ2-7|TRBV30
CAWSLAGGLDEQYF
>TRBJ1-4|TRBV28
CASISRWGPGSEKLFF
>TRBJ1-4|TRBV7-8
CASSYGNEKLFF
>TRBJ1-1|TRBV30
CAWSVGQGVTEAFF
>TRBJ2-7|TRBV6-1
CASSERQGALQTYEQYF
>TRBJ2-7|TRBV7-9
CASSSGQGHEQYF
>TRBJ2-2|TRBV6-5
CASSLVMKAELFF
>TRBJ2-3|TRBV15
CATSSPLAPRTDTQYF
>TRBJ2-1|TRBV9
CASSSRLAHEQFF
>TRBJ2-2|TRBV10-1
CASSPTDNTGELFF
>TRBJ2-2|TRBV4-2
CASSPSPGTNTGELFF
>TRBJ2-7|TRBV10-1
CASSGGKVPYEQYF
>TRBJ2-7|TRBV7-6
CASSLGTGSYEQYF
>TRBJ2-1|TRBV15
CATSRDQGNNEQFF
>TRBJ1-6|TRBV28
CASSRRGQAYNSPLHF
>TRBJ2-2|TRBV7-9
CASSSTRRQGAGDTGELFF
>TRBJ2-6|TRBV6-1
CASSTGPGANVLTF
>TRBJ1-4|TRBV30
CAWKPGGLSANEKLFF
>TRBJ2-2|TRBV30
CAWSGGQGLAGELFF
>TRBJ1-1|TRBV28
CASRPGQGYTEAFF
>TRBJ1-6|TRBV7-9
CASSYQGDSPLHF
>TRBJ2-1|TRBV5-1
CASSSRGPTPRNEQFF
>TRBJ2-2|TRBV7-2
CASSLVGGFDTGELFF
>TRBJ2-7|TRBV19
CASSIGPGTGAYEQYF
>TRBJ2-1|TRBV27
CASSLLVLAGIKNEQFF
>TRBJ2-3|TRBV7-2
CASSALGAGGTDTQYF
>TRBJ2-3|TRBV2
CAKSTGISTDTQYF
>TRBJ1-4|TRBV15
CATSRGDATNEKLFF
>TRBJ2-5|TRBV7-2
CASSPDRGETQYF
>TRBJ1-1|TRBV5-8
CASSLSNWNTEAFF
>TRBJ1-1|TRBV13
CASSLFSRNTEAFF
>TRBJ2-5|TRBV7-9
CASRQQETQYF
>TRBJ2-1|TRBV13
CASSSWTSGSVYNEQFF
>TRBJ2-2|TRBV5-1
CASSFSAGELFF
>TRBJ2-7|TRBV29-1
CSVRDRTYEQYF
>TRBJ2-1|TRBV6-5
CASSSDRTLNNEQFF
>TRBJ2-1|TRBV11-2
CASSLGLNNEQFF